These 18 T cell receptor beta chains share one sample of origin, sequenced in a study of blood T cell repertoires in COVID-19. Sequenced by immunoSEQ multiplex PCR; TCRdb stores in-frame clones only, minus some. In the table there are over 200,000 clones, 80% to 85% of which are singletons. Sequencing input: PBMCs or T cells enriched from blood (not recorded which). The receptors stem from a woman in her forties or fifties with acute COVID-19.

The chain is built from TRBV18 and TRBJ2-3; a weak D match, TRBD2 (5 bases). Trimming stripped 0 bases from V and 3 bases from J, with 16 bases between. The CDR3 consists of 17 residues. Germline CDR1 is KGHSH and CDR2 is LQKENI. CDR3 DNA sequence: TGTGCCAGCTCACCACCCGGGGTAGGCCAGGAAACAGATACGCAGTATTTT. Amino acids: CASSPPGVGQETDTQYF. Full variable domain (outside the CDR3, taken from reference TRBV18 and TRBJ2-3): NAGVMQNPRHLVRRRGQEARLRCSPMKGHSHVYWYRQLPEEGLKFMVYLQKENIIDESGMPKERFSAEFPKEGPSILRIQQVVRGDSAAYFCASSPPGVGQETDTQYFGPGTRLTVL.

CDR3 region: CASSEWGRLTHNEQFF. In DNA form, the CDR3 reads TGCGCCAGCAGTGAATGGGGGAGGCTCACCCACAATGAGCAGTTCTTC. This chain connects TRBV10-2 to TRBJ2-1; possible D gene TRBD2, 6 bases. The CDR3 totals 16 residues. Trimming shortened V by 3 bases and J by 5 bases, and 17 bases separated the two germline ends. Germline CDR1 WSHSY, CDR2 SAAADI.

The gene calls are TRBV18 and TRBJ1-5; D uncertain. This CDR3 is 14 amino acids long. Germline-derived CDR1 and CDR2 are KGHSH and LQKENI. V was cut by 2 bases and J by 2 bases, with 7 bases left in between. CDR3 protein: CASSPSRGNQPQHF. The CDR3, as DNA: TGTGCCAGCTCACCAAGCCGGGGCAATCAGCCCCAGCATTTT.

This clone was seen once. The chain joins TRBV19 to TRBJ1-1, with D maybe TRBD1 (5 bases). The CDR3 extends over 14 amino acids. Germline CDR1 is LNHDA and CDR2 is SQIVND (reference sequence). V lost 6 bases to trimming and J lost 2 bases, with 13 bases between them. CDR3 DNA: TGTGCCAGTAGGGGGCAGCCTCCCAACACTGAAGCTTTCTTT. Translating it yields CASRGQPPNTEAFF.

This clone was counted only a few times. The chain is built from TRBV20-1 and TRBJ1-5; D is ambiguous. This CDR3 region has 16 residues. V was shortened by 3 bases and J by 0 bases, with 15 bases between the two germline ends. Germline-derived CDR1 and CDR2 are DFQATT and SNEGSKA (reference sequence). CDR3 loop: CSASSGGKYSNQPQHF. Here the CDR3 DNA reads TGCAGTGCTAGTAGCGGCGGAAAATATAGCAATCAGCCCCAGCATTTT.

This sequence joins TRBV30 and TRBJ2-3, with TRBD2 matching over 7 bases. The CDR3 has 14 amino acids. V shed 3 bases, J shed 2 bases, and the junction held 5 bases outside the gene matches. CDR1 is GTSNPN and CDR2 is SVGIG in the germline V gene (reference sequence). The CDR3 sequence is CAWRVAGATDTQYF. CDR3 nucleotides: TGTGCCTGGAGGGTAGCGGGTGCCACAGATACGCAGTATTTT.

The genes are TRBV14 and TRBJ2-1, with TRBD2 matching over 12 bases. V lost 1 base to trimming and J lost 12 bases; unmatched junction nucleotides: 4. CDR1 SGHDN and CDR2 FVKESK come from the germline V gene. The CDR3 sequence is 14 residues long. This CDR3 reads CASSQVLAGGRQFF. The CDR3, as DNA: TGTGCCAGCAGCCAAGTTCTAGCGGGGGGGCGGCAGTTCTTC.

The chain couples TRBV5-4 to TRBJ2-2; 11 bases match TRBD2. The germline V gene has CDR1 SGHNT and CDR2 YYREEE (reference sequence). CDR3 length: 15 residues. V shed 3 bases and J 6 bases; nucleotides not matched to a gene: 4. The CDR3 region has the DNA TGTGCCAGCAGCTCTTTAGCGGGGGGGGCCGGGGAGCTGTTTTTT. Its translation: CASSSLAGGAGELFF.

V is TRBV27 and J is TRBJ2-5; a weak D match, TRBD2 (6 bases). CDR1 and CDR2 (germline): MNHEY, SMNVEV (reference sequence). The CDR3 loop spans 13 amino acids. V shed 5 bases and J shed 5 bases, with 12 bases lying between them. DNA of the CDR3: TGTGCCAGCAGTCGCCCGGGAGCCGAGACCCAGTACTTC. It encodes CASSRPGAETQYF.

This chain uses TRBV11-3 with TRBJ2-1; D is ambiguous. The CDR3 is 16 amino acids. Germline CDR1 and CDR2: SGHNT and YENEEA. V lost 7 bases to trimming and J lost 3 bases, with 19 bases between them. CDR3 sequence: CASNPLTTAGYNEQFF. As DNA, the CDR3 is TGTGCCAGCAACCCTCTGACAACCGCTGGCTACAATGAGCAGTTCTTC.

This chain uses TRBV4-3 with TRBJ2-5; D ambiguous. CDR1 and CDR2 from the germline V gene are LGHNA and YSLEER. V lost 3 bases to trimming and J lost 0 bases, with 5 bases between them. This CDR3 comprises 13 residues. CDR3 sequence reads: CASSHAYQETQYF. The CDR3 nucleotides read TGCGCCAGCAGCCACGCGTACCAAGAGACCCAGTACTTC.

V usage is TRBV4-1 and J usage is TRBJ2-7, with TRBD2 identical over 11 bases. The germline CDR1 and CDR2 sequences are MGHRA and YSYEKL. The CDR3 has 15 residues. Germline trimming cut 2 bases from V and 2 bases from J; bases unmatched to any gene: 2. CDR3 in amino acids: CASSQTSGGPYEQYF. DNA for the CDR3: TGCGCCAGCAGCCAAACTAGCGGGGGACCCTACGAGCAGTACTTC.

The V and J genes are TRBV19 and TRBJ2-2; 9 bases align to TRBD1. CDR3 size: 15 residues. Germline assignment: CDR1 LNHDA and CDR2 SQIVND (reference sequence). The V and J ends lost 5 bases and 9 bases, in that order; junction bases with no gene match: 10. The CDR3 DNA reads TGTGCCAGTAGTGGCCGAACAGGGGGCAGCAGGGAGCTGTTTTTT. It is translated as CASSGRTGGSRELFF.

The V and J genes are TRBV7-8 and TRBJ1-6; 8 bases match TRBD1. Per the germline V gene, CDR1 is SGHVS and CDR2 is FQNEAQ. This CDR3 has 16 amino acids. J lost 9 bases, V lost 5 bases, and 12 bases had no gene match. This CDR3 reads CASSPNTQGASSPLHF. CDR3 in DNA: TGTGCCAGCAGCCCAAACACCCAGGGGGCTAGTTCACCCCTCCACTTT.

This chain links TRBV29-1 with TRBJ2-7, with 8 positions matching TRBD2. Germline lookup yields CDR1 SQVTM and CDR2 ANQGSEA. The CDR3 is 16 residues long. V gave up 4 bases and J gave up 6 bases; unmatched junction bases: 17. As DNA, the CDR3 is TGCAGCGTTGTAGAGCGGGAGAGGTCTCTGGGCGGCGAGCAGTACTTC. Residues: CSVVERERSLGGEQYF.

The chain recombines TRBV11-3 with TRBJ2-5; 8 bases align to TRBD1. Losses at the gene ends were 4 bases for V and 5 bases for J; bases not matched to a gene: 6. The CDR3 is 14 amino acids. Germline loops: CDR1 SGHNT, CDR2 YENEEA. The CDR3 DNA reads as TGTGCCAGCAGCTCCCCCAGGGGGCGGGAGACCCAGTACTTC. This sequence encodes CASSSPRGRETQYF.

V and J are TRBV6-5 and TRBJ2-7, with 8 bases lining up with TRBD1. The CDR3 loop spans 14 amino acids. Trimming cost V 6 bases and J 6 bases; bases outside gene matches: 10. Germline V CDR1 and CDR2: MNHEY, SVGAGI. The CDR3 region is CASRGTGGRGEQYF. In nucleotides, the CDR3 is TGTGCCAGCAGGGGGACAGGAGGCCGGGGCGAGCAGTACTTC.

With regard to this clone: A junction boundary mismatches the germline segment, possibly from a read error. The chain couples TRBV27 to TRBJ1-2; 7 bases are shared with TRBD1. From germline, CDR1 is MNHEY and CDR2 SMNVEV (reference sequence). The CDR3 covers 11 residues. The CDR3 spells CASFLNRDSQF. CDR3 DNA: TGTGCCAGCTTTCTAAACCGGGACAGTCAATTC.